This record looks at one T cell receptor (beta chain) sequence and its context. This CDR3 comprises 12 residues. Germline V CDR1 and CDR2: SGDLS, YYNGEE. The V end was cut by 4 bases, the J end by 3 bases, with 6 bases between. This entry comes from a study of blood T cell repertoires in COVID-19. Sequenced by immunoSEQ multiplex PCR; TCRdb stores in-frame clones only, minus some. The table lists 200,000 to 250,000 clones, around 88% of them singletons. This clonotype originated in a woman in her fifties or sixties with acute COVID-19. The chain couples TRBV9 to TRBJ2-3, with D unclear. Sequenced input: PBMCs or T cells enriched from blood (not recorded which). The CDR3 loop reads CASSSQTDTQYF. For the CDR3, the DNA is TGTGCCAGCAGCTCACAAACAGATACGCAGTATTTT.